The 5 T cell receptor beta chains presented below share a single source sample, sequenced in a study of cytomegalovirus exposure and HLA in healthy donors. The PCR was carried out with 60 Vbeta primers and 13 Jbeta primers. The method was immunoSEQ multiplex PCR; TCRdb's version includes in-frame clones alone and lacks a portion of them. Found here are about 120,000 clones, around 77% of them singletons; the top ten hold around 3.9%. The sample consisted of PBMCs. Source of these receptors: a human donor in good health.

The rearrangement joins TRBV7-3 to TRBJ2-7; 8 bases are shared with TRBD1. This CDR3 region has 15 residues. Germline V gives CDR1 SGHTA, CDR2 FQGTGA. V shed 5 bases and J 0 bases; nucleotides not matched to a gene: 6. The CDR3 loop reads CASSISGTGSYEQYF. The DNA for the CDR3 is TGTGCCAGCAGCATCTCCGGGACAGGCTCCTACGAGCAGTACTTC. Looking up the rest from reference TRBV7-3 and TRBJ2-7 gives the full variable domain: GAGVSQTPSNKVTEKGKYVELRCDPISGHTALYWYRQSLGQGPEFLIYFQGTGAADDSGLPNDRFFAVRPEGSVSTLKIQRTERGDSAVYLCASSISGTGSYEQYFGPGTRLTVT.

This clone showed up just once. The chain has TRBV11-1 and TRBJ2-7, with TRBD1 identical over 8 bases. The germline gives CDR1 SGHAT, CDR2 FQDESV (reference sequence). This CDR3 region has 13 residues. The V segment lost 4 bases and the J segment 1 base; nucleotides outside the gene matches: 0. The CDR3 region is CASSWTGSYEQYF. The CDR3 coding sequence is TGTGCCAGCAGCTGGACAGGGTCCTACGAGCAGTACTTC.

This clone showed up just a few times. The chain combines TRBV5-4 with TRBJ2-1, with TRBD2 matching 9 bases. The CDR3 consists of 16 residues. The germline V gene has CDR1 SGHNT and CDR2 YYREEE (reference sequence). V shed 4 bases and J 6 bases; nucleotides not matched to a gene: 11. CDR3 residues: CASSLGSGSPRNEQFF. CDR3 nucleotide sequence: TGTGCCAGCAGCCTCGGTAGCGGGAGCCCCCGCAATGAGCAGTTCTTC.

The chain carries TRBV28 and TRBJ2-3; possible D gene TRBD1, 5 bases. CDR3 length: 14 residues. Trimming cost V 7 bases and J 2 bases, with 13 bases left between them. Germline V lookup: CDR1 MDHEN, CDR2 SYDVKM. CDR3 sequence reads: CASNRRQYTDTQYF. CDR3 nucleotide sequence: TGTGCCAGCAACAGGCGGCAGTACACAGATACGCAGTATTTT. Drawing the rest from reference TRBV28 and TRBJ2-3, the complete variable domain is DVKVTQSSRYLVKRTGEKVFLECVQDMDHENMFWYRQDPGLGLRLIYFSYDVKMKEKGDIPEGYSVSREKKERFSLILESASTNQTSMYLCASNRRQYTDTQYFGPGTRLTVL.

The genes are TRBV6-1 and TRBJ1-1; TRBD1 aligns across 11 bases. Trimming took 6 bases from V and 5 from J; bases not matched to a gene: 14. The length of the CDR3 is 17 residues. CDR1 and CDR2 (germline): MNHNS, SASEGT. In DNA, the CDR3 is TGTGCCAGCAGAGAAATCCCTGGACAGGGGGCCAGAACTGAAGCTTTCTTT. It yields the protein CASREIPGQGARTEAFF.